The 26 T cell receptor beta chains reported below all come from one sample, sequenced in a study of tumor-infiltrating lymphocytes in primary liver carcinoma. The study extracted blood RNA from unsorted whole blood and also extracted germline DNA. With 500 to 650 ng total RNA as template and a constant-region primer, TCR beta cDNA was made. What produced the TCR beta libraries was three nested multiplex PCR rounds using slightly modified ARM-PCR. For approximately 11 cycles apiece, the opening two PCR rounds ran with TRBV1-TRBV30 forward primers and a C-beta reverse primer. MiXCR, run by TCRdb on the multiplex PCR reads, gives a single entry per CDR3 protein. Of fewer than 350,000 distinct CDR3 sequences listed, less than 75% were seen once; the top ten hold about 8.4%. Material for sequencing was peripheral blood. The receptors stem from a man aged 35 to 55 with primary liver carcinoma and hepatitis B virus infection.

With respect to this clonotype: A read error may be the cause here, since a much bigger clone is one base away. The chain couples TRBV6-2 or TRBV6-3 to TRBJ2-3; 7 nucleotides line up with TRBD2. The CDR3 extends over 15 amino acids. Looked up from germline, CDR1 is MNHEY and CDR2 is SVGEGT. J lost 6 bases, V lost 4 bases, and 10 bases had no gene match. CDR3 residues: CASSWISGPGDTQYF. CDR3 bases: TGTGCCAGCAGTTGGATTAGCGGGCCGGGGGATACGCAGTATTTT.

A remark on this clonotype: A read error is possible here, since a much larger clone lies one base away. The gene calls are TRBV11-2 and TRBJ2-1; the D is unclear. There are 14 residues in the CDR3. Germline CDR1 reads SGHAT; CDR2 reads FQNNGV. V lost 3 bases, J lost 2 bases, and 8 bases lay in between. DNA of the CDR3: TGTGCCAGCAGCTTTGCACAGACCTACAATGAGCAGTTCTTC. Its protein is CASSFAQTYNEQFF.

This chain uses TRBV14 with TRBJ2-7, with unresolved D. Trimming cost V 0 bases and J 5 bases, with 11 bases left between them. Germline CDR1 is SGHDN and CDR2 is FVKESK. This CDR3 has 14 residues. The CDR3, as DNA: TGTGCCAGCAGCCAAGAGAGGAACTACAACGAGCAGTACTTC. Its protein is CASSQERNYNEQYF.

On this clonotype: An end of the junction does not agree with germline; a read error may underlie this. This rearrangement joins TRBV12-3 or TRBV12-4 to TRBJ2-5; 7 bases fit TRBD2. The CDR3 has 15 residues. The CDR3 DNA is TGTGCCAGTAGTTTTTGGACTGGGGAGGGAAAGACCCGGTACTTC. This gives the protein CASSFWTGEGKTRYF.

This clonotype was found many times. This chain connects TRBV12-3 or TRBV12-4 to TRBJ2-7, with D hard to call. The V gene lost 5 bases and the J gene lost 2 bases, with 13 bases spanning the gap. The CDR3 runs to 14 residues. This CDR3 is CASSPRTGTYEQYF. CDR3 nucleotide sequence: TGTGCCAGCAGTCCAAGGACCGGTACCTACGAGCAGTACTTC.

Comment on this clonotype: Given a much more abundant clone one base away, this may be a read error. V gene TRBV6-5 combines with J gene TRBJ1-1; the D gene is possibly TRBD1 (5 bases). Per germline, CDR1 MNHEY and CDR2 SVGAGI. CDR3 length: 15 residues. Trimming pared 0 bases from V and 4 bases from J, leaving 12 bases between. The CDR3 spells CASSYSLRGATEAFF. For the CDR3, the DNA is TGTGCCAGCAGTTACTCACTCCGAGGGGCCACTGAAGCTTTCTTT.

This clonotype was seen a handful of times. The gene calls are TRBV2 and TRBJ2-7, with D possibly being TRBD1 or TRBD2 (5 bases each). The germline V and J ends were trimmed by 8 bases and 4 bases, with 12 bases remaining between them. Per germline, CDR1 SNHLY and CDR2 FYNNEI. This CDR3 spans 12 amino acids. The CDR3 sequence: CASEGLGYEQYF. The CDR3, as DNA: TGTGCCAGCGAGGGGTTAGGATACGAGCAGTACTTC.

The J gene is TRBJ1-2, the V gene TRBV6-1, with TRBD1 matching over 8 bases. Germline V gene data show CDR1 as MNHNS and CDR2 as SASEGT. CDR3 length: 14 amino acids. V lost 4 bases and J lost 4; bases outside the gene matches: 5. In nucleotides, the CDR3 is TGTGCCAGCAGTGGAGACAGGGGTTCCTATGGCTACACCTTC. This encodes CASSGDRGSYGYTF.

As regards this clonotype: A read error may account for a junction end that differs from germline. This rearrangement joins TRBV4-3 to TRBJ2-6; no definite D call. The CDR3 has 17 residues. Germline V gene lookup returns CDR1 LGHNA and CDR2 YSLEER. CDR3 protein: CASSQDFGLSGANVLTF. CDR3 nucleotide sequence: TGCGCCAGTAGCCAAGATTTCGGCCTCTCTGGGGCCAACGTCCTGACTTTC.

A note on this clonotype: An end of the junction does not agree with germline; a read error may underlie this. The chain recombines TRBV10-3 with TRBJ2-7; no reliable D call. The CDR3 is 12 residues long. Germline loops: CDR1 ENHRY, CDR2 SYGVKD. CDR3 coding DNA: TGTGCCATCAGTGTTAGTTCCTGCGAGCAGTACTTC. Translated, it gives CAISVSSCEQYF.

V is TRBV12-5 and J is TRBJ2-3, with unresolved D. Looked up from germline, CDR1 is LGHNT and CDR2 is FRNRAP. Trimming took off 6 bases at V and 0 bases at J, with 4 bases between the two ends. This CDR3 region has 12 residues. In DNA form, the CDR3 reads TGTGCTAGTGGCTTCAGCACAGATACGCAGTATTTT. Translating gives CASGFSTDTQYF.

Of note for this clonotype: A single base separates this from a much larger clone, so it may be a read error. The gene calls are TRBV5-4 and TRBJ2-3; D possibly corresponds to TRBD1 (5 bases). Germline loops: CDR1 SGHNT, CDR2 YYREEE (reference sequence). The V gene lost 1 base and the J gene lost 6 bases, with 15 bases spanning the gap. The CDR3 has 15 residues. Here the CDR3 DNA reads TGTGCCAGCAGCTTGTGGGGCCCGAACAGGGATACGCAGTATTTT. Amino acid sequence: CASSLWGPNRDTQYF.

As concerns this clonotype: A junction boundary mismatches the germline segment, possibly from a read error. The genes are TRBV24-1 and TRBJ2-1, with a possible D match to TRBD2 (5 bases). The germline gives CDR1 KGHDR, CDR2 SFDVKD. The CDR3 is made up of 14 amino acids. CDR3 amino acids: CATSEEGPYNEQFF. CDR3 coding DNA: TGTGCCACCAGTGAAGAGGGCCCCTACAATGAGCAGTTCTTT.

Details on this clonotype: Relative to the germline gene, one junction end is altered; a read error may explain this. The chain is built from TRBV11-1 and TRBJ2-2, with D perhaps given as TRBD1 or TRBD2 (5 bases each). Germline V gives CDR1 SGHAT, CDR2 FQDESV (reference sequence). The CDR3 contains 16 residues. CDR3 sequence reads: CASSPGVGANSGELFF. The DNA of the CDR3 is TGTGCCAGCAGCCCCGGGGTCGGGGCGAACTCCGGGGAGCTGTTTTTT. The variable domain in full, completed from reference TRBV11-1 and TRBJ2-2, reads EAEVAQSPRYKITEKSQAVAFWCDPISGHATLYWYRQILGQGPELLVQFQDESVVDDSQLPKDRFSAERLKGVDSTLKIQPAELGDSAMYLCASSPGVGANSGELFFGEGSRLTVL.

Points on this clonotype: A single base separates this from a much larger clone, so it may be a read error. J is TRBJ2-5 and V is TRBV6-5, with D maybe TRBD1 (6 bases). This CDR3 comprises 15 residues. The germline gives CDR1 MNHEY, CDR2 SVGAGI. V was trimmed by 5 bases and J by 5 bases, leaving 18 bases between them. For the CDR3, the DNA is TGTGCCAGCAGTAGCCACAGGGAAGCACAGGAGACCCAGTACTTC. Translating it yields CASSSHREAQETQYF.

The V call is TRBV9, the J call TRBJ2-3; TRBD2 aligns across 8 bases. Germline CDR1 SGDLS, CDR2 YYNGEE. The CDR3 has 16 amino acids. V dropped 0 bases and J dropped 2; count of bases not matched to a gene: 5. This CDR3 reads CASSVGGTRNTDTQYF. The CDR3 bases are TGTGCCAGCAGCGTAGGAGGGACTAGAAACACAGATACGCAGTATTTT.

This clonotype was seen a few times. V is TRBV2 and J is TRBJ1-4; D gene unclear. This CDR3 region has 15 residues. V lost 11 bases and J 2 bases, leaving 18 bases between the germline ends. Germline CDR1 reads SNHLY; CDR2 reads FYNNEI. The DNA of the CDR3 is TGTGCCTCCGCCCGAGAACGGTCCACTAATGAAAAACTGTTTTTT. It translates to CASARERSTNEKLFF.

With regard to this clonotype: One base away lies a much larger clone, so this may be a sequencing read error. V and J are TRBV12-3 or TRBV12-4 and TRBJ2-7, with a possible D match to TRBD2 (6 bases). The CDR3 sequence is 19 residues long. The ends were cut back, 2 bases at V and 5 bases at J, with 28 bases in the middle. This chain's CDR3 is CASSLTSQRLSGALHEQYF. Here the CDR3 DNA reads TGTGCCAGCAGTTTAACCTCCCAGCGACTGTCGGGAGCCCTGCACGAGCAGTACTTC.

As regards this clonotype: A read error is possible here, since a much larger clone lies one base away. This sequence joins TRBV6-6 and TRBJ1-2; D not resolved. V dropped 2 bases and J dropped 3 bases, with 13 bases sitting between them. Germline V CDR1 and CDR2: MNHNY, SVGAGI (reference sequence). The CDR3 length is 15 residues. The CDR3 spells CASSYETPSYYGYTF. CDR3 nucleotides: TGTGCCAGCAGTTACGAGACACCAAGCTACTATGGCTACACCTTC.

A single count supports this clonotype. The junction departs from the called germline gene at one end, perhaps through a read error. The chain is built from TRBV4-3 and TRBJ2-7, with TRBD2 identical over 9 bases. Germline CDR1 is LGHNA and CDR2 is YSLEER. This CDR3 contains 15 residues. CDR3 nucleotide sequence: TGCGCCAACAGCCAAGAGGCGGGAGGGAGTCACGAGCAGTACTTC. Translating gives CANSQEAGGSHEQYF.

This clonotype has ten or more counts. The chain links TRBV6-1 to TRBJ2-3, with D possibly called TRBD1 or TRBD2 (5 bases each). The CDR3 runs to 13 residues. Germline lookup yields CDR1 MNHNS and CDR2 SASEGT. V lost 8 bases and J 5 bases, leaving 14 bases between the germline ends. CDR3 residues: CASWGSVVDTQYF. DNA of the CDR3: TGTGCCAGCTGGGGGAGCGTTGTAGATACGCAGTATTTT.

A remark on this clonotype: A much more abundant neighbour one base away suggests this may be a read error. The rearrangement links TRBV10-3 to TRBJ2-7; TRBD1 is a possible D gene (5 bases). Germline CDR1 ENHRY, CDR2 SYGVKD. CDR3 length: 12 amino acids. The CDR3 nucleotides are TGTGCCATCAGCCAGCAGGGCTACGACCAGTACTTC. Its translation is CAISQQGYDQYF.

The chain links TRBV5-4 to TRBJ1-2; D perhaps matches TRBD1 (6 bases). Deletions cut 1 base from V and 4 bases from J, with 14 bases between. This CDR3 comprises 15 residues. Germline lookup yields CDR1 SGHNT and CDR2 YYREEE (reference sequence). The DNA for the CDR3 is TGTGCCAGCAGCTTGCGATCAGGGGCCCCCTATGGCTACACCTTC. The encoded protein is CASSLRSGAPYGYTF.

This clonotype was seen ten or more times. V and J are TRBV4-1 and TRBJ1-2; possibly TRBD1 for D (6 bases). V shed 0 bases and J shed 4 bases, with 12 bases lying between them. Germline values: CDR1 MGHRA, CDR2 YSYEKL. The CDR3 consists of 15 residues. The CDR3 nucleotides are TGCGCCAGCAGCCAAGAGGGAACAGGGCCCTATGGCTACACCTTC. Its translation: CASSQEGTGPYGYTF.

This clonotype was counted once. The junction shows a germline mismatch at one end, possibly a read error. This chain joins TRBV6-2 or TRBV6-3 and TRBJ2-1; TRBD2 matches at 11 bases. This CDR3 is 18 amino acids long. Germline V gene sequence: CDR1 MNHEY, CDR2 SVGEGT. The CDR3 coding sequence is TGTGCCAGCACCCCCGGGACAGCCATAGCGGGGGGGATCAATGAGGAGTTCTTC. Its translation: CASTPGTAIAGGINEEFF.

The table lists this clonotype with a few counts. The chain recombines TRBV28 with TRBJ1-5; D is unresolved. The CDR3 length is 12 residues. Trimming took 9 bases from V and 6 from J, leaving 12 bases between them. CDR1 and CDR2 (germline): MDHEN, SYDVKM. CDR3 sequence reads: CASSRIPQPQHF. CDR3 bases: TGTGCCAGTTCCAGGATTCCTCAGCCCCAGCATTTT.